The clone carrying this TCR beta chain occurred a few times. The data derive from a study of blood T cell repertoires in COVID-19. TCRdb's copy holds only in-frame clones and misses some; the assay was immunoSEQ multiplex PCR. The repertoire holds some 110,000 clones, more than 80% seen once, with roughly a tenth in the top ten. The CDR3 loop spans 12 amino acids. Germline CDR1 reads SNHLY; CDR2 reads FYNNEI. The V gene lost 6 bases and the J gene lost 7 bases, with 10 bases spanning the gap. Sequenced material: peripheral blood. The chain has TRBV2 and TRBJ2-1; D may be TRBD1 (5 bases). The sequence was obtained from a woman in her sixties or seventies with acute or convalescent COVID-19. For the CDR3, the DNA is TGTGCCAGCAGGGGGCCTAGGAATGAGCAGTTCTTC. Its translation: CASRGPRNEQFF. The full variable domain, completed using reference TRBV2 and TRBJ2-1, is EPEVTQTPSHQVTQMGQEVILRCVPISNHLYFYWYRQILGQKVEFLVSFYNNEISEKSEIFDDQFSVERPDGSNFTLKIRSTKLEDSAMYFCASRGPRNEQFFGPGTRLTVL.